Listed below are T cell receptor beta chains from one sample, sequenced in a study of blood T cell repertoires in COVID-19. The method was immunoSEQ multiplex PCR; TCRdb's version includes in-frame clones alone and lacks a portion of them. This sample has roughly 340,000 clones, with around 92% found just once. Specimen: peripheral blood. The receptors were sampled from a woman in her 30s with COVID-19, enrolled during active disease. CDR3s include the opening cysteine and the closing phenylalanine or tryptophan. A D gene is named only where the DNA matches it firmly. Rows give clone size only sometimes, using once, few, many, or a class for an expanded clone.

j_call clone_size d_call v_call cdr3_aa cdr3_nt
TRBJ2-7 NA TRBD1 TRBV5-4 CASSKGQGVYEQYF TGTGCCAGCAGCAAAGGACAGGGGGTCTACGAGCAGTACTTC
TRBJ1-1 NA NA TRBV5-6 CASSPWPDLNTEAFF TGTGCCAGCAGCCCTTGGCCCGATCTGAACACTGAAGCTTTCTTT
TRBJ2-3 NA NA TRBV3-1/TRBV3-2 CASSQDRGSRWTDTQYF TGTGCCAGCAGCCAAGATAGGGGCTCTCGGTGGACAGATACGCAGTATTTT
TRBJ2-7 NA TRBD1 TRBV6-6 CASSLTGDLGQYF TGTGCCAGCAGTCTGACAGGGGACCTTGGGCAGTACTTC
TRBJ2-1 NA TRBD2 TRBV6-6 CASNKAGGLNEQFF TGTGCCAGCAACAAAGCGGGGGGGTTGAATGAGCAGTTCTTC
TRBJ1-1 NA TRBD1 TRBV3-1/TRBV3-2 CASSHGTDAEAFF TGTGCCAGCAGCCATGGGACAGACGCTGAAGCTTTCTTT
TRBJ1-2 NA TRBD1 TRBV27 CASSTVTGGVYGYTF TGTGCCAGCAGCACAGTAACAGGGGGCGTTTATGGCTACACCTTC
TRBJ2-7 once NA TRBV27 CASSPAGRGEQYF TGTGCCAGCAGTCCAGCCGGAAGGGGCGAGCAGTACTTC
TRBJ1-2 NA TRBD1 TRBV10-2 CASGTGENYGYTF TGCGCCAGCGGGACAGGGGAGAACTATGGCTACACCTTC
TRBJ2-7 NA TRBD2 TRBV4-2 CASSQDVASGDVTPGEQYF TGTGCCAGCAGCCAAGACGTGGCTAGCGGGGACGTGACCCCCGGCGAGCAGTACTTC
TRBJ1-5 NA TRBD1 TRBV29-1 CSAMTGSGVSNQPQHF TGCAGCGCGATGACAGGGTCGGGCGTTAGCAATCAGCCCCAGCATTTT
TRBJ2-3 once TRBD2 TRBV29-1 CSVETSGSRSDTQYF TGCAGCGTCGAAACTAGCGGGAGTCGTTCAGATACGCAGTATTTT
TRBJ2-3 NA TRBD2 TRBV10-3 CAISDSGRSDTQYF TGTGCCATCAGTGATAGCGGGAGATCAGATACGCAGTATTTT
TRBJ1-2 NA NA TRBV19 CASQKQGAYGYTF TGTGCCAGTCAAAAACAGGGTGCCTATGGCTACACCTTC
TRBJ2-1 NA NA TRBV4-1 CASSQTLDSSYNEQFF TGCGCCAGCAGCCAAACCCTGGACAGCTCCTACAATGAGCAGTTCTTC
TRBJ1-2 NA TRBD1 TRBV5-4 CASSSGQAAAGYTF TGTGCCAGCAGCTCCGGACAGGCAGCGGCTGGCTACACCTTC
TRBJ2-3 NA TRBD1 TRBV5-4 CASSPGQGSTDTQYF TGTGCCAGCAGCCCGGGACAGGGTAGCACAGATACGCAGTATTTT
TRBJ2-5 NA TRBD1 TRBV5-4 CASSPQGQEETQYF TGTGCCAGCAGCCCCCAAGGACAGGAGGAGACCCAGTACTTC
TRBJ2-5 NA TRBD2 TRBV11-3 CASSPGLAGVEETQYF TGTGCCAGCAGCCCCGGACTAGCGGGAGTGGAGGAGACCCAGTACTTC
TRBJ1-5 NA NA TRBV10-3 CAISERVDQPQHF TGTGCCATCAGTGAGCGCGTGGATCAGCCCCAGCATTTT
TRBJ1-4 NA NA TRBV27 CASSSPLRGGDNEKLFF TGTGCCAGCAGTTCCCCCTTGCGGGGGGGGGATAATGAAAAACTGTTTTTT
TRBJ2-3 NA TRBD2 TRBV19 CASSARTSGQWEDTQYF TGTGCCAGTAGTGCCCGGACTAGCGGACAATGGGAAGATACGCAGTATTTT
TRBJ1-1 NA NA TRBV29-1 CSVVYGNLNTEAFF TGCAGCGTTGTATACGGGAACCTGAACACTGAAGCTTTCTTT
TRBJ2-5 NA TRBD1 TRBV24-1 CATSAPKRTGQETQYF TGTGCCACCAGTGCCCCAAAAAGGACAGGACAAGAGACCCAGTACTTC
TRBJ1-2 NA NA TRBV6-1 CASSEPANYGYTF TGTGCCAGCAGTGAACCGGCTAACTATGGCTACACCTTC
TRBJ2-1 few NA TRBV9 CASSVDSYNEQFF TGTGCCAGCAGCGTTGACAGTTACAATGAGCAGTTCTTC
TRBJ1-2 NA NA TRBV7-9 CASSLQDSSAYGYTF TGTGCCAGCAGCTTACAGGACAGTTCTGCCTATGGCTACACCTTC
TRBJ2-7 few NA TRBV6-1 CASSEIGGGPYEQYF TGTGCCAGCAGTGAAATAGGAGGTGGGCCCTACGAGCAGTACTTC
TRBJ2-2 NA TRBD2 TRBV24-1 CATSDPLGLAGGRNGELFF TGTGCCACCAGTGACCCCCTCGGGTTAGCGGGGGGGCGGAACGGGGAGCTGTTTTTT